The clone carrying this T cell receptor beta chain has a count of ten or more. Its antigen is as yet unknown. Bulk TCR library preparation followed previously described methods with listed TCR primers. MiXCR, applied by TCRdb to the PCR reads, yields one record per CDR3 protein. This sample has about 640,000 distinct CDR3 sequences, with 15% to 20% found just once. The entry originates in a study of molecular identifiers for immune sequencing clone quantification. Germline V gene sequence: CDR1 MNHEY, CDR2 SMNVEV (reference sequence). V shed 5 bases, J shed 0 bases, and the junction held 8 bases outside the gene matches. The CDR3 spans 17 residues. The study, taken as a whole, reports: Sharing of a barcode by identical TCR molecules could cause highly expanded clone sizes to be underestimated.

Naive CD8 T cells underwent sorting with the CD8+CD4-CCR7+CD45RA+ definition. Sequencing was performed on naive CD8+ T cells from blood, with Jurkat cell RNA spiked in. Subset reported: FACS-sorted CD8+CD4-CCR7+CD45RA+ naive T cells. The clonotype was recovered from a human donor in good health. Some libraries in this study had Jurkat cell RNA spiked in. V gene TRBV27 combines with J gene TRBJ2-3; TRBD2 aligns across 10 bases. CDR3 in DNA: TGTGCCAGCAGTCATCCTAGCGGGAGCTTAAGCACAGATACGCAGTATTTT. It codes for CASSHPSGSLSTDTQYF.